Each of the 2 T cell receptor beta chains below was sequenced from the same sample in a study of OX40 agonist ivuxolimab in advanced cancers. Library creation used the immunoSEQ multiplex PCR assay. TCRdb took this table from immuneACCESS and kept in-frame rearrangements with V and J called. Such tables lack part of the clones; where checked against another copy, unresolved V genes explain under half of the gap, and the rest is unexplained. Here the sample has 65,000 to 80,000 clones; approximately 91% occur a single time. The ten biggest clones cover approximately 15% of the sample. The sample consisted of CD4+ or CD8+ T cells sorted from blood, taken in a trial of the OX40 agonist ivuxolimab. The receptor source for this set is an adult with an advanced solid tumor such as melanoma, head and neck, liver or kidney cancer.

This chain uses TRBV5-4 with TRBJ2-7, with TRBD2 matching 7 bases. J gave up 3 bases and V 9 bases, and 12 bases lay outside the gene matches. The CDR3 is 14 amino acids. The germline V gene has CDR1 SGHNT and CDR2 YYREEE (reference sequence). CDR3 loop: CATHPPGLNYEQYF. Here the CDR3 DNA reads TGTGCCACCCACCCCCCGGGACTAAACTACGAGCAGTACTTC.

This chain uses TRBV30 with TRBJ2-1; TRBD1 matches at 8 bases. The germline V gene encodes CDR1 GTSNPN and CDR2 SVGIG (reference sequence). The length of the CDR3 is 13 residues. The ends lost 3 bases at V and 9 bases at J; junction bases unmatched: 7. The CDR3 nucleotides are TGTGCCTGGAGGCGGACAGGGCGGCGTGAGCAGTTCTTC. Encoded protein: CAWRRTGRREQFF.